Given below is one TCR beta chain in context. The CDR3 contains 15 residues. V was pared by 0 bases and J by 5 bases, with 2 bases of the junction left unmatched. Germline CDR1 SGHVS, CDR2 FNYEAQ. With 60 Vbeta and 13 Jbeta primers, the PCR was carried out. Libraries were prepared by immunoSEQ multiplex PCR; TCRdb keeps only in-frame clonotypes and omits some of them. The sample has about 120,000 clones; over 60% are singletons. These data are taken from a study of cytomegalovirus exposure and HLA in healthy donors. Sample: PBMCs. This rearrangement joins TRBV7-6 to TRBJ1-4, with 8 nucleotides matching TRBD1. This sequence originates from a female donor in good health and CMV-seronegative. In DNA form, the CDR3 reads TGTGCCAGCAGCTTAGCGTGGACAGGGAATGAAAAACTGTTTTTT. Encoded protein: CASSLAWTGNEKLFF.